This T cell receptor beta chain came from a study of cytomegalovirus exposure and HLA in healthy donors. Background on the study: Unique TCRs numbering roughly 85 million, obtained from HLA-typed donors, made up an early data release.

Germline loops: CDR1 GTSNPN, CDR2 SVGIG (reference sequence). Trimming left V 3 bases short and J 2 bases short, with 14 bases between. This CDR3 contains 15 residues. 60 Vbeta and 13 Jbeta primers were used in PCR. Here immunoSEQ multiplex PCR was the method, and the copy in TCRdb shows in-frame clones only, minus some. The sample consists of 100,000 to 150,000 clones, around four fifths of them appearing once. Samples came from healthy bone marrow donors. Findings of the study overall: Rates of TCR association differed by HLA locus in a later analysis, with DRB1 highest and HLA-C lowest. The classifier reportedly diagnosed cytomegalovirus status with high sensitivity and specificity.

On this clone: Antigen: not known.

This clonotype originated in a boy younger than 18 in good health and CMV-seronegative. The chain recombines TRBV30 with TRBJ1-3; D unclear. The specimen was PBMCs. As DNA, the CDR3 is TGTGCCTGGAGCGTTAAATCGTTAGCTGGAAACACCATATATTTT. Its translation: CAWSVKSLAGNTIYF.